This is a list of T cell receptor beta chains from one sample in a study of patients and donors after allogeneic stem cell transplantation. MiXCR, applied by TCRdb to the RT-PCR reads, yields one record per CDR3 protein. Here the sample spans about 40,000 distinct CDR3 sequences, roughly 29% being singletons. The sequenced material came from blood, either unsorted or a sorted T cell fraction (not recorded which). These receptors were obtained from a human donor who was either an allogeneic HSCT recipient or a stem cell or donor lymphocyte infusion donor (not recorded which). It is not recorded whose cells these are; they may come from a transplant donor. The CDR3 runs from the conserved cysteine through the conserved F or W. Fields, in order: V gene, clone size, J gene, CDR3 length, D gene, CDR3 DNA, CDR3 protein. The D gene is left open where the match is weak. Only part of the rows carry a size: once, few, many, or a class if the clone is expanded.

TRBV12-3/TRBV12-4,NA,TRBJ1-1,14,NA,TGTGCCAGCAGTTCGGCGAGTTTAAACACTGAAGCTTTCTTT,CASSSASLNTEAFF
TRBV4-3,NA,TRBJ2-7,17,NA,TGCGCCAGCAGCCTTACAATGAGTACAGGGCGATATTACGAGCAGTACTTC,CASSLTMSTGRYYEQYF
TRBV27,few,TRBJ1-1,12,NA,TGTGCCAGCAGTTTGAATGGAGGTAGAGCTTTCTTT,CASSLNGGRAFF
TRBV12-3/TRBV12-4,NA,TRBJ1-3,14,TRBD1,TGTGCCAGCAGTGGCCGGGACAGGGGCTACACCATATATTTT,CASSGRDRGYTIYF
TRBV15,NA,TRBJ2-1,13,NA,TGTGCCACCAGCAGAGAGGGCCCCAATGAGCAGTTCTTC,CATSREGPNEQFF
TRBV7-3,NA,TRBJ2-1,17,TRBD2,TGTGCCAGCAGCCTGCCTCCTTCAAGCGGGAGGGCCGGTGAGCAGTTCTTC,CASSLPPSSGRAGEQFF
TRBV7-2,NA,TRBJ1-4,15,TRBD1,TGTGCCAGCAGCTTAGTAGGGACAGACTTTGAAAAACTGTTTTTT,CASSLVGTDFEKLFF
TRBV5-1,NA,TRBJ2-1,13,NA,TGCGCCAGCAGTTCGACCCGGTACAATGAGCAGTTCTTC,CASSSTRYNEQFF
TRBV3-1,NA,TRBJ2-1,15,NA,TGTGCCAGCAGCCCGAGTGTGTCACAGTCACTCGAGCAGTTCTTC,CASSPSVSQSLEQFF
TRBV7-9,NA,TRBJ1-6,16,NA,TGTGCCAGCAGCTCCCGGAAAAGAGCCCAAAATTCACCCCTCCACTTT,CASSSRKRAQNSPLHF
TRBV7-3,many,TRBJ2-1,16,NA,TGTGCCAGCAGCTTCTGGCCTCCGAGCTCCTACAATGAGCAGTTCTTC,CASSFWPPSSYNEQFF
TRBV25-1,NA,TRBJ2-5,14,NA,TGTGCCAGCAGTGATGGGACGGTGGGAGAGACCCAGTACTTC,CASSDGTVGETQYF
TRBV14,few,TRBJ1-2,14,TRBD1,TGTGCCAGCAGCGAACAGGGGAAAGGGTATGGCTACACCTTC,CASSEQGKGYGYTF
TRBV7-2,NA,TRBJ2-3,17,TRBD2,TGTGCCAGCAGCTACCCTACGACTAGCGGGAGTGGAGATACGCAGTATTTT,CASSYPTTSGSGDTQYF
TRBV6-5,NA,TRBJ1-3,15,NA,TGTGCCAGCAGTTACTCGGGTTTAGGGGGAAACACCATATATTTT,CASSYSGLGGNTIYF
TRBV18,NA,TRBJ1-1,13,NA,TGTGCCAGCTCACTTTTGACAGCCCCTGAAGCTTTCTTT,CASSLLTAPEAFF
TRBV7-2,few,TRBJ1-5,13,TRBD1,TGTGCCAGCAGCGTGGACAGGGATCAGCCCCAGCATTTT,CASSVDRDQPQHF
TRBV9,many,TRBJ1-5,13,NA,TGTGCCAGCGGCCAGTCGAGCAATCAGCCCCAGCATTTT,CASGQSSNQPQHF
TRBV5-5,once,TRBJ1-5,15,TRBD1,TGTGCCAGCAGCTTTATAGGGGGCCCCAATCAGCCCCAGCATTTT,CASSFIGGPNQPQHF
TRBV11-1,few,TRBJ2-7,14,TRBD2,TGTGCCAGCAGCTTAGTGGCGGGAGGCTACGAGCAGTACTTC,CASSLVAGGYEQYF
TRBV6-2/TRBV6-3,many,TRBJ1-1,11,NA,TGTGCCAGCAGTTACGCCACTGAAGCTTTCTTT,CASSYATEAFF
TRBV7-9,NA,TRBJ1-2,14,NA,TGTGCCAGCAGCTTATCGGGCAGTGGCACTGGCTACACCTTC,CASSLSGSGTGYTF
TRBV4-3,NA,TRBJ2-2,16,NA,TGCGCCAGCAGCCCCACGGGGCCCGCGAACACCGGGGAGCTGTTTTTT,CASSPTGPANTGELFF
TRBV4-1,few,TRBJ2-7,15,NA,TGCGCCAGCAGCCAAGATTACCCAAGGGGCTACGAGCAGTACTTC,CASSQDYPRGYEQYF
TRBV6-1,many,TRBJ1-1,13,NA,TGTGCCAGCAGTGTCCAGCTGAACACTGAAGCTTTCTTT,CASSVQLNTEAFF
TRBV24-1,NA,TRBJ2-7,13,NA,TGTGCCACCAGTGATTCTCCGGGACGAGAGCAGTACTTC,CATSDSPGREQYF
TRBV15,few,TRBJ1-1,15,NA,TGTGCCACCAGCAGGTTACGGGCAGGTAACACTGAAGCTTTCTTT,CATSRLRAGNTEAFF
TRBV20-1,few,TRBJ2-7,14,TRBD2,TGCAGTGCTAGAGATAGCGGGAGGGCCTACGAGCAGTACTTC,CSARDSGRAYEQYF
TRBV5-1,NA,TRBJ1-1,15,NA,TGCGCCATCTGGGGGATGACGGATAAGAACACTGAAGCTTTCTTT,CAIWGMTDKNTEAFF
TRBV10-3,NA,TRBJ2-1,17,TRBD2,TGTGCCATCGGACTACGTCAACGGACTAGCGGGAGTGATGAGCAGTTCTTC,CAIGLRQRTSGSDEQFF
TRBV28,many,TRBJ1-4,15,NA,TGTGCCAGCAGCCCCGGCCTCAGGGCGTCTGAAAAACTGTTTTTT,CASSPGLRASEKLFF
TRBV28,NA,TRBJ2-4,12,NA,TGTGCCAGCAGTTTATATCGGAACATTCAGTACTTC,CASSLYRNIQYF
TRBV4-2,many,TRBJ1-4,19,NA,TGTGCCAGCAGCCAGCGACAGAGAGGGTTTCTCGCAACTAATGAAAAACTGTTTTTT,CASSQRQRGFLATNEKLFF
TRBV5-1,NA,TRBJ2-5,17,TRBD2,TGCGCCAGCAGTTTCAACCCGGGACTAGCGGGCCGAGAGACCCAGTACTTC,CASSFNPGLAGRETQYF
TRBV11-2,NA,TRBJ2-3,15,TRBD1,TGTGCCAGCAGCTTGGGGGACAGACTCACAGATACGCAGTATTTT,CASSLGDRLTDTQYF
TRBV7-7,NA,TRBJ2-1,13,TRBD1,TGTGCTAGCAGTTCCGGACAGGGTGTTGAGCAGTTCTTC,CASSSGQGVEQFF
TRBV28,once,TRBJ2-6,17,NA,TGTGCCAGCAGCCCTGTGGGGGGCCCCTCTGGGGCCAACGTCCTGACTTTC,CASSPVGGPSGANVLTF
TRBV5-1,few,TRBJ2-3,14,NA,TGCGCCAGCAGCTTTAGCTCTAGCACAGATACGCAGTATTTT,CASSFSSSTDTQYF
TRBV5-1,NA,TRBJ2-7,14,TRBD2,TGCGCCAGCAGCTTGGTGTTAGCGGGGTACGAGCAGTACTTC,CASSLVLAGYEQYF
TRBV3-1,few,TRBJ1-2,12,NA,TGTGCCAGCAGCCTGCGAGCGGGGGGCTACACCTTC,CASSLRAGGYTF
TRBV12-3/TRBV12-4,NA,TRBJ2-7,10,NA,TGTGCCAGTGGGGGGCACGAGCAGTACTTC,CASGGHEQYF
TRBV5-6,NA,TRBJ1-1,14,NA,TGTGCCAGCAGCTTTTTGACAGAGAACACTGAAGCTTTCTTT,CASSFLTENTEAFF
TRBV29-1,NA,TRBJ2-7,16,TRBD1,TGCAGCGTTTCAACTGTCACAGGGGGGAAGTCGTGGGAGCAGTACTTC,CSVSTVTGGKSWEQYF
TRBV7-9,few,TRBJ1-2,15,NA,TGTGCCAGCACCACAAACCAGGGAGCTAACTATGGCTACACCTTC,CASTTNQGANYGYTF
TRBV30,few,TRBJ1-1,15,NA,TGTGCCTGGAGCCCTTGGACTGTGATGAACACTGAAGCTTTCTTT,CAWSPWTVMNTEAFF
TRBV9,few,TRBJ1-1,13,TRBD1,TGTGCCAGCACAGGGGGAGTCACTACTGAAGCTTTCTTT,CASTGGVTTEAFF
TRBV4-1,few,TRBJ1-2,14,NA,TGCGCCAGCAGCCAGCAGGGGATATGGGGTGGCTACACCTTC,CASSQQGIWGGYTF
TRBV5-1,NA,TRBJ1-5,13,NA,TGCGCCAGCAGCTTCGAGGGGAATCAGCCCCAGCATTTT,CASSFEGNQPQHF
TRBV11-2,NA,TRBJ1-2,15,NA,TGTGCCAGCAGCTCAAACAGGTCCCCTAACTATGGCTACACCTTC,CASSSNRSPNYGYTF
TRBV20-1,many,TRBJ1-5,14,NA,TGCAGTGCTAGAGGACGGCTAAGCAATCAGCCCCAGCATTTT,CSARGRLSNQPQHF
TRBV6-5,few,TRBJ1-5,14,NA,TGTGCCAGCAGTTACTCTGGCAGAAATCAGCCCCAGCATTTT,CASSYSGRNQPQHF
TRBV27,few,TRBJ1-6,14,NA,TGTGCCAGCAGTCCCGAGGTCAATAATTCACCCCTCCACTTT,CASSPEVNNSPLHF
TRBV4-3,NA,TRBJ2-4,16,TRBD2,TGCGCCAGCAGCCAAGATCTTTTGGGGGGGATAAACATTCAGTACTTC,CASSQDLLGGINIQYF
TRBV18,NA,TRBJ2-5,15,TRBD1,TGTGCCAGCTCACCGGCGGACAGGTCCCGAGAGACCCAGTACTTC,CASSPADRSRETQYF
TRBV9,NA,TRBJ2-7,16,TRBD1,TGTGCCAGCAGCCCGAAAGGGGACAGAATATCCTACGAGCAGTACTTC,CASSPKGDRISYEQYF
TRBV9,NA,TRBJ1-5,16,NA,TGTGCCAGTTGCCTTAAACTGGTCTATAGCAATCAGCCCCAGCATTTT,CASCLKLVYSNQPQHF
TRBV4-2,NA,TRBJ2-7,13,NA,TGTGCCAGCAGCCAAGGGGAAATCTACGAGCAGTACTTC,CASSQGEIYEQYF
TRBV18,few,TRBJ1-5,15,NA,TGTGCCAGCTCATGGACGGAACTTAGCAATCAGCCCCAGCATTTT,CASSWTELSNQPQHF
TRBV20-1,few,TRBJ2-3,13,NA,TGCAGTGCTAGCTTCAAGGGACGAGATACGCAGTATTTT,CSASFKGRDTQYF